This T cell receptor beta chain is from a study of cytomegalovirus exposure and HLA in healthy donors. Study-wide points: Within a later analysis, the majority of CMV-associated TCR beta chains appeared HLA-restricted. It was in a later analysis that TCR association rates were seen to vary by HLA locus, highest for DRB1 and lowest for HLA-C. Most TCRs appeared rarely, but some public TCRs recurred in many donors. Later analysis demonstrated an association between a missense DCLRE1C variant and TCR beta V- and J-gene trimming.

Points on this clone: The antigen remains undetermined.

The PCR used 60 Vbeta and 13 Jbeta primers. This table comes from immunoSEQ multiplex PCR, and its TCRdb copy is limited to in-frame clones, with some not included. This repertoire shows about 200,000 clones, approximately 88% found once; its top ten account for under 0.85%. Trimming at V came to 6 bases and at J to 6 bases, leaving 14 bases not matched to a gene. The length of the CDR3 is 15 residues. The germline V gene encodes CDR1 SGHDT and CDR2 YYEEEE. Sequenced material: PBMCs. The sequence was obtained from a boy aged 2 to 10 in good health and CMV-seronegative. The V gene is TRBV5-6, the J gene TRBJ1-2; 7 bases line up with TRBD1. The CDR3 spells CASTLLTQGNHGYTF. The CDR3, as DNA: TGTGCCAGCACCCTACTAACACAGGGGAATCATGGCTACACCTTC. The full variable domain, rest sourced from reference TRBV5-6 and TRBJ1-2, is DAGVTQSPTHLIKTRGQQVTLRCSPKSGHDTVSWYQQALGQGPQFIFQYYEEEERQRGNFPDRFSGHQFPNYSSELNVNALLLGDSALYLCASTLLTQGNHGYTFGSGTRLTVV.